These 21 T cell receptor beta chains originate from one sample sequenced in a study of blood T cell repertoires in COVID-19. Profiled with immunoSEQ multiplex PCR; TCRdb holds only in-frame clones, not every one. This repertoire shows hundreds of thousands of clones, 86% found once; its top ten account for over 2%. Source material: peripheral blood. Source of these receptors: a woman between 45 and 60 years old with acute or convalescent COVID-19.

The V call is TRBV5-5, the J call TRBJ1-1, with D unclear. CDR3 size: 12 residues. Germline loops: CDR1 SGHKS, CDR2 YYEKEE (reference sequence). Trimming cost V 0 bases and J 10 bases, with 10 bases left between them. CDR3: CASSLEASRAFF. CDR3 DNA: TGTGCCAGCAGCTTGGAAGCTTCGCGAGCTTTCTTT.

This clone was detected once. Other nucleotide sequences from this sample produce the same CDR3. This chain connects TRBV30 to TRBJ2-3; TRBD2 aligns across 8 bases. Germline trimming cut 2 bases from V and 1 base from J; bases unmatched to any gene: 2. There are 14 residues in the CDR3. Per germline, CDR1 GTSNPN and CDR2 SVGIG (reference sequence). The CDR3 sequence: CAWSRGGRTDTQYF. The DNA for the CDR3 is TGTGCCTGGAGTCGCGGGGGGCGCACAGATACGCAGTATTTT.

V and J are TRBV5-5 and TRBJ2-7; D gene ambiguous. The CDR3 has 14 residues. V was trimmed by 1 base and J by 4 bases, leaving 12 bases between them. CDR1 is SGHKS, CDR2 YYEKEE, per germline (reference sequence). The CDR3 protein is CASSLFGPQYEQYF. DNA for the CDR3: TGTGCCAGCAGCTTGTTTGGGCCCCAGTACGAGCAGTACTTC.

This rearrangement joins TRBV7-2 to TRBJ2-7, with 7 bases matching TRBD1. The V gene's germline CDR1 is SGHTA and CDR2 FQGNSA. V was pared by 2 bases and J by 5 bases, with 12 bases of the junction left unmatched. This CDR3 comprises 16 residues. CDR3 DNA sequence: TGTGCCAGCAGCTTATTTGCACAGGGGATCCCCCACGAGCAGTACTTC. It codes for CASSLFAQGIPHEQYF.

CDR3 bases: TGTGCCAGCAGCGACAGTTCTGGGGCCAACGTCCTGACTTTC. Amino acid sequence: CASSDSSGANVLTF. The chain couples TRBV3-1 (or the pseudogene TRBV3-2) to TRBJ2-6, with D possibly TRBD1 on 5 matching bases. Looked up from germline, CDR1 is LGHDT and CDR2 is YNNKEL (reference sequence). The CDR3 runs 14 residues. V lost 5 bases, J lost 1 base, and 6 bases lay in between.

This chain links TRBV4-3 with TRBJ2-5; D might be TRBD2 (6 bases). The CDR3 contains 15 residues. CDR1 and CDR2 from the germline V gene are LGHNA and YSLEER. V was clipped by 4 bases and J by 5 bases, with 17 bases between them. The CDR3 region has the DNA TGCGCCAGCAGCCTCGGGACTTTTATCATGGAGACCCAGTACTTC. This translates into CASSLGTFIMETQYF.

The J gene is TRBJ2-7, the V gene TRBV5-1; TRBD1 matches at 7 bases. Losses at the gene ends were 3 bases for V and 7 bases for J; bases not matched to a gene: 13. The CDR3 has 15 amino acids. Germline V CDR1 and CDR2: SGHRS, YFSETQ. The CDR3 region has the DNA TGCGCCAGCAGCTCCGACAGGGCCACTACGGGTGAGCAGTACTTC. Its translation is CASSSDRATTGEQYF.

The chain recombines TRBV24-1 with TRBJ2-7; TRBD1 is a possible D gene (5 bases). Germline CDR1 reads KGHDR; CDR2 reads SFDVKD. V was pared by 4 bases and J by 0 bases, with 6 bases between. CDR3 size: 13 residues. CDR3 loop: CATSDRVSYEQYF. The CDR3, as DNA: TGTGCCACCAGTGACAGGGTCTCCTACGAGCAGTACTTC.

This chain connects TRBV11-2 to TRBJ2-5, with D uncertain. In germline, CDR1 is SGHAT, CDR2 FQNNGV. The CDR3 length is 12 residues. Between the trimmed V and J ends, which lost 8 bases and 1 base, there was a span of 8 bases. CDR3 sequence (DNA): TGTGCCAGCGCGCGAGGCCAAGAGACCCAGTACTTC. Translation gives CASARGQETQYF.

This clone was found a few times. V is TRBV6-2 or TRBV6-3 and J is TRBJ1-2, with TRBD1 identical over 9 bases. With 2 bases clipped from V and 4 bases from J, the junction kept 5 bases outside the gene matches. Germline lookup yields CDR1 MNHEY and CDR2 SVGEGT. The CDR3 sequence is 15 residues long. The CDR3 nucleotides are TGTGCCAGCAGTTACCCGGGACAGGGAAGCTATGGCTACACCTTC. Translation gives CASSYPGQGSYGYTF.

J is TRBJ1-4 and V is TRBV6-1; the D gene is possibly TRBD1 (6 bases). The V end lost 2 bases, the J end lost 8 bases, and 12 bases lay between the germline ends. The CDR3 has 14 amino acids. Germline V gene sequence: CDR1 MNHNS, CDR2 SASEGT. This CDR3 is CASSEPRGWEKLFF. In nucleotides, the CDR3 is TGTGCCAGCAGTGAACCCAGGGGATGGGAAAAACTGTTTTTT.

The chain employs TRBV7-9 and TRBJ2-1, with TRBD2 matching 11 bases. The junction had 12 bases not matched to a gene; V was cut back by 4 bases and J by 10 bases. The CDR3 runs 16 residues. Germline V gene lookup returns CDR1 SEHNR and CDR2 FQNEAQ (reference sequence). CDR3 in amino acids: CASSSLLAGDPREQFF. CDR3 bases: TGTGCCAGCAGCTCATTACTAGCGGGGGACCCGAGGGAGCAGTTCTTC. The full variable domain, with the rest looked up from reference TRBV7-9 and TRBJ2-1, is DTGVSQNPRHKITKRGQNVTFRCDPISEHNRLYWYRQTLGQGPEFLTYFQNEAQLEKSRLLSDRFSAERPKGSFSTLEIQRTEQGDSAMYLCASSSLLAGDPREQFFGPGTRLTVL.

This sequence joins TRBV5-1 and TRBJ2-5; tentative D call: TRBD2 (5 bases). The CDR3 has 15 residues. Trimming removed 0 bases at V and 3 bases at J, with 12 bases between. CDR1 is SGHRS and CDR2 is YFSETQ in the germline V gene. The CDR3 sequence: CASSLVGVNEETQYF. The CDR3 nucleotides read TGCGCCAGCAGCTTGGTCGGGGTAAACGAAGAGACCCAGTACTTC. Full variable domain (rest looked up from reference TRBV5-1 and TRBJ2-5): KAGVTQTPRYLIKTRGQQVTLSCSPISGHRSVSWYQQTPGQGLQFLFEYFSETQRNKGNFPGRFSGRQFSNSRSEMNVSTLELGDSALYLCASSLVGVNEETQYFGPGTRLLVL.

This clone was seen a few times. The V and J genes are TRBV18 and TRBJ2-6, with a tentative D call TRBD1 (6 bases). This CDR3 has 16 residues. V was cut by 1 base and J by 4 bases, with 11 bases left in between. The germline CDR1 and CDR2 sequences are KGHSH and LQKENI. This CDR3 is CASSPLTGTGANVLTF. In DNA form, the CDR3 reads TGTGCCAGCTCACCACTCACAGGGACGGGGGCCAACGTCCTGACTTTC.

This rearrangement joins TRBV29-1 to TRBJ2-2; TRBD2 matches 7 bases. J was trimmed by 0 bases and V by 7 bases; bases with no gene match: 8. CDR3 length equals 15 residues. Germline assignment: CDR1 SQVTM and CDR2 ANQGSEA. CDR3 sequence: CSDAGEDPNTGELFF. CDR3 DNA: TGCAGCGATGCGGGAGAGGATCCGAACACCGGGGAGCTGTTTTTT.

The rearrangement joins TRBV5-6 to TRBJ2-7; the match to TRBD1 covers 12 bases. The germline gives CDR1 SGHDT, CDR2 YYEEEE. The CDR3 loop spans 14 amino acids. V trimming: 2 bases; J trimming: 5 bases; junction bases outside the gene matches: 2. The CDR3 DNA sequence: TGTGCCAGCAGCTTCGGGACAGGGGGCAACGAGCAGTACTTC. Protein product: CASSFGTGGNEQYF.

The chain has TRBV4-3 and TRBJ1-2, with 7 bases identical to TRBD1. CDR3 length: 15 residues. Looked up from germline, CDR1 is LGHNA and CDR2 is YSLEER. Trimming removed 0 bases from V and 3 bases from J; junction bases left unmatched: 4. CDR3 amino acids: CASSQDQGVDYGYTF. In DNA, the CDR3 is TGCGCCAGCAGCCAAGACCAGGGGGTGGACTATGGCTACACCTTC.

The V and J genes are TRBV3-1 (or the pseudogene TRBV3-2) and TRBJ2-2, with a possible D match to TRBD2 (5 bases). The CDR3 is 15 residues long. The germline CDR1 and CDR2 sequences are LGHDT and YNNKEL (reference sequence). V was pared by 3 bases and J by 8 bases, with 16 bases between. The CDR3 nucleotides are TGTGCCAGCAGCCAGGGTGCGGGTTCAGGTGGGGAGCTGTTTTTT. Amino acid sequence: CASSQGAGSGGELFF.

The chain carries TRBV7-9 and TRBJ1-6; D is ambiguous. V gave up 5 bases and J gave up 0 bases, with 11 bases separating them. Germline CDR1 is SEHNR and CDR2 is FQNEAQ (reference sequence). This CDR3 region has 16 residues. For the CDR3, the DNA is TGTGCCAGCAGCACGCGGGAGAGCTCCTATAATTCACCCCTCCACTTT. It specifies CASSTRESSYNSPLHF. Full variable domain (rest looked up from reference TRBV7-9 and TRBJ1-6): DTGVSQNPRHKITKRGQNVTFRCDPISEHNRLYWYRQTLGQGPEFLTYFQNEAQLEKSRLLSDRFSAERPKGSFSTLEIQRTEQGDSAMYLCASSTRESSYNSPLHFGNGTRLTVT.

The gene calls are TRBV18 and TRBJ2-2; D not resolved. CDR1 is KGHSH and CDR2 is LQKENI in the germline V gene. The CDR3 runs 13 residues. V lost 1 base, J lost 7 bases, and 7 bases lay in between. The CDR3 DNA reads TGTGCCAGCTCACCACTAGCCGACGGGGAGCTGTTTTTT. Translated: CASSPLADGELFF.

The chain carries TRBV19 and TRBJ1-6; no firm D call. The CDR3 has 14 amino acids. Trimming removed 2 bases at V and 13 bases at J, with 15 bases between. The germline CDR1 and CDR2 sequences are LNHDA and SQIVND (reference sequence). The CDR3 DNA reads TGTGCCAGTAGTATAATGCAGGCCGGATTGCCCCTCCACTTT. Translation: CASSIMQAGLPLHF.